Listed below are T cell receptor beta chains from one sample, sequenced in a study of blood T cell repertoires in COVID-19. TCRdb keeps only in-frame clones here, not all; method: immunoSEQ multiplex PCR. The top ten clones hold approximately 10% of a sample with around 160,000 clones, approximately 75% of them seen once. The sample taken for sequencing was peripheral blood. Receptors were obtained from a human donor in a cohort sampled during active COVID-19. Both conserved end residues are part of each CDR3. D genes are given only for firm matches. Size is stated for part of the rows, as once, few or many counts, or as a class when the clone is expanded.

d_call j_call v_call clone_size cdr3_nt cdr3_aa
TRBD1 TRBJ2-6 TRBV7-9 NA TGTGCCAGCAGCCGGGGACAGGGGGCTATGGGGGCCAACGTCCTGACTTTC CASSRGQGAMGANVLTF
NA TRBJ1-2 TRBV11-2 NA TGTGCCAGCAGCCCAACCCGGGAGATGGGCTACACCTTC CASSPTREMGYTF
TRBD2 TRBJ2-3 TRBV19 once TGTGCCAGTAGGGTAGCGGGAGCAGATACGCAGTATTTT CASRVAGADTQYF
TRBD1 TRBJ1-6 TRBV28 few TGTGCCAGCAGTTTAAAGGGGGCCTCAACCCTCCACTTT CASSLKGASTLHF
NA TRBJ2-7 TRBV5-4 NA TGTGCCAGCAGCTATAGCGGAAGCTCCTACGAGCAGTACTTC CASSYSGSSYEQYF
TRBD2 TRBJ2-7 TRBV4-3 NA TGCGCCAGCAGCCAAGATCTGGCGCCTAGCGGGAGGGCCTGGGGTTACGAGCAGTACTTC CASSQDLAPSGRAWGYEQYF
TRBD2 TRBJ2-1 TRBV7-3 NA TGTGCCAGCAGCTTAAAACCCCTAGCGGGAGCCCATGAGCAGTTCTTC CASSLKPLAGAHEQFF
NA TRBJ1-2 TRBV15 NA TGTGCCACCAGCAGAGACAGGGTTGGAGGCTACACCTTC CATSRDRVGGYTF
TRBD1 TRBJ1-6 TRBV10-2 NA TGCGCCAGCAGTCTCCAGGGGGATTCACCCCTCCACTTT CASSLQGDSPLHF
TRBD1 TRBJ1-3 TRBV18 once TGTGCCAGCTCACAGGGACAGGGCGCCGGAAACACCATATATTTT CASSQGQGAGNTIYF
NA TRBJ2-1 TRBV6-5 NA TGTGCCAGCAGCACCCTAGTAAATGAGCAGTTCTTC CASSTLVNEQFF
TRBD1 TRBJ1-3 TRBV28 NA TGTGCCAGCAGAACGACAGGGGCTGGAAACACCATATATTTT CASRTTGAGNTIYF
TRBD1 TRBJ2-1 TRBV19 NA TGTGCCAGTAGTATTGACAGGGGGGCAGGCTACAATGAGCAGTTCTTC CASSIDRGAGYNEQFF
NA TRBJ2-1 TRBV9 NA TGTGCCAGCAGCCCTAGAGAGGAGCAGTTCTTC CASSPREEQFF
TRBD2 TRBJ2-1 TRBV29-1 NA TGCAGCGTTGACTTTGAGAGCGGGAGGGGGCAGTTCTTC CSVDFESGRGQFF
NA TRBJ2-2 TRBV4-1 NA TGCGCCAGCAGCCAAGACCCCCCCTACCCCGGGGAGCTGTTTTTT CASSQDPPYPGELFF
TRBD1 TRBJ1-1 TRBV30 few TGTGCCTGGAGTGTAGGGGGCAAAGAAGCTTTCTTT CAWSVGGKEAFF
TRBD2 TRBJ2-1 TRBV7-9 NA TGTGCCAGCAGCATGGGACTAGCGGCACTCTCCTACAATGAGCAGTTCTTC CASSMGLAALSYNEQFF
TRBD1 TRBJ2-1 TRBV6-4 NA TGTGCCAGCAGTGACTGGGACAGGGGGCGAGAGCAGTTCTTC CASSDWDRGREQFF
NA TRBJ2-2 TRBV25-1 NA TGTCCAAGATGTCCACAGTATTTCGGGGGGAACACCGGGGAGCTGTTTTTT CPRCPQYFGGNTGELFF
NA TRBJ1-4 TRBV19 NA TGTGCCAGTAGGTTCGGGTTATCTAATGAAAAACTGTTTTTT CASRFGLSNEKLFF
NA TRBJ2-7 TRBV5-6 many TGTGCCAGCAGCTTTAGGTCGCGGTCCTACGAGCAGTACTTC CASSFRSRSYEQYF
NA TRBJ2-7 TRBV10-3 few TGTGCCATCAGTGAGTCGGCTCAGTTCTCGGGCGAGCAGTACTTC CAISESAQFSGEQYF
TRBD2 TRBJ2-7 TRBV11-2 NA TGTGCCAGCAGCGAGTATGGGGGAGGGGTAGACGAGCAGTACTTC CASSEYGGGVDEQYF
TRBD2 TRBJ2-7 TRBV29-1 NA TGCAGCGTGTCTAGCGGGGGCTCCTACGAGCAGTACTTC CSVSSGGSYEQYF